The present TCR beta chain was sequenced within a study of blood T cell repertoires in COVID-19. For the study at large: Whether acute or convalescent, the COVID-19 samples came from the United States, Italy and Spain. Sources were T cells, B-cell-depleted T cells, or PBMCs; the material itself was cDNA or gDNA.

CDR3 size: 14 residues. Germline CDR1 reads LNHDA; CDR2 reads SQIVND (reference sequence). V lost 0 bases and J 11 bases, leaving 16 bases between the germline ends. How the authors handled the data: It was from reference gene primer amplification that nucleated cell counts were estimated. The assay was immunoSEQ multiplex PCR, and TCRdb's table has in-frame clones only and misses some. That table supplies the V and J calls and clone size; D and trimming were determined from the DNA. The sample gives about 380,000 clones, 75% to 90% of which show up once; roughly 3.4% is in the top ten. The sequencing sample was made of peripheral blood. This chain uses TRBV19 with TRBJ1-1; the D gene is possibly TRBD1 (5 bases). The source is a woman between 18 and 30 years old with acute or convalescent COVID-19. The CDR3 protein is CASSIDPSGDGAFF. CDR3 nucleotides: TGTGCCAGTAGTATAGATCCATCGGGGGACGGGGCTTTCTTT.